A few counts support the clone carrying this T cell receptor (beta chain). The antigen is not known. Time point defined: after neoadjuvant nivolumab, at surgical resection. These oral cavity squamous cell carcinomas were HPV-negative and locally advanced. The sample comes from a study of neoadjuvant anti-PD-1 for oral cavity cancer. Study in general: Nivolumab at 3 mg/kg was mostly given biweekly, three to four doses, pre-surgery. Overall study results and limits: Higher pretreatment blood Treg/Th17 ratios correlated with higher pretreatment blood and lower post-treatment tumor TCRbeta clonality.

TCRdb's table, derived via immunoSEQ multiplex PCR, lists solely in-frame clones and lacks some. The sample includes 24,000 or so clones, 27% of them seen just once. The source is a person aged 40 to 85 with oral cavity squamous cell carcinoma. The source material was tumor tissue, sampled after nivolumab (anti-PD-1) treatment.

CDR3: CASRLQAGREQFF. The CDR3, as DNA: TGTGCCAGCAGACTACAAGCTGGTCGGGAGCAGTTCTTC. The chain links TRBV7-2 to TRBJ2-1; D gene ambiguous. The CDR3 runs 13 residues. Trimming shortened V by 6 bases and J by 10 bases, and 16 bases separated the two germline ends. The germline V gene has CDR1 SGHTA and CDR2 FQGNSA.